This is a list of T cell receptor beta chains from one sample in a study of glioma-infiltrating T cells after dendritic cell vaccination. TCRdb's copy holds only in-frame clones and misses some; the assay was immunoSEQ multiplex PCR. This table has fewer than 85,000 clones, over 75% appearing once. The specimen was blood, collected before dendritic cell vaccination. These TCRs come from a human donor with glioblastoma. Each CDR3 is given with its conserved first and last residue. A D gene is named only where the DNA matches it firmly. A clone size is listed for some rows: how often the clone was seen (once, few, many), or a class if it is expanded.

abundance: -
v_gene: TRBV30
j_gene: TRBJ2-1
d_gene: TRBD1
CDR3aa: CAWRNPEAGGWNEQFF
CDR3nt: TGTGCCTGGAGGAACCCCGAGGCAGGGGGCTGGAATGAGCAGTTCTTC

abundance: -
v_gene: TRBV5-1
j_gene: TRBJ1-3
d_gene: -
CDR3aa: CASSYGSSSGNTIYF
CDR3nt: TGCGCCAGCAGCTACGGGTCAAGCTCTGGAAACACCATATATTTT

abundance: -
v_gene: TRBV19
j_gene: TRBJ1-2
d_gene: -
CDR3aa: CASSIQVAYGYTF
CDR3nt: TGTGCCAGTAGTATTCAGGTCGCCTATGGCTACACCTTC

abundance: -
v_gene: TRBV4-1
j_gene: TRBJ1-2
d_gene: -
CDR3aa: CASSHAGPPGGYTF
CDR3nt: TGCGCCAGCAGCCATGCGGGCCCCCCGGGTGGCTACACCTTC

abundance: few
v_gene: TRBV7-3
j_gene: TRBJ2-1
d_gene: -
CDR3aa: CASSSDRTTEQFF
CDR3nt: TGTGCCAGCAGCTCCGACCGGACTACCGAGCAGTTCTTC

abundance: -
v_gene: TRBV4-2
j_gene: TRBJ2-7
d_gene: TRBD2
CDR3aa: CASSQGLAEPYEQYF
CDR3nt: TGTGCCAGCAGCCAGGGACTAGCGGAGCCGTACGAGCAGTACTTC

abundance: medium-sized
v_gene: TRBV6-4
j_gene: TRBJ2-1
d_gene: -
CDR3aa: CASSDSDRSEQFF
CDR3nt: TGTGCCAGCAGTGACTCTGACAGGTCTGAGCAGTTCTTC

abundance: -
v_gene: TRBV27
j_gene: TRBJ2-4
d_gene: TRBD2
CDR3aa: CASSPRGLAGRVIQYF
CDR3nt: TGTGCCAGCAGTCCCCGGGGACTAGCGGGAAGAGTCATTCAGTACTTC

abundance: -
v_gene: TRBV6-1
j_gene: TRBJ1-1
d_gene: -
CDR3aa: CASSETYATEAFF
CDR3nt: TGTGCCAGCAGTGAAACCTACGCCACTGAAGCTTTCTTT

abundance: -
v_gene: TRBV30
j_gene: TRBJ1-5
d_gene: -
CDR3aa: CAWRRGGQGFNQPQHF
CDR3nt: TGTGCCTGGAGAAGGGGAGGCCAGGGTTTCAATCAGCCCCAGCATTTT

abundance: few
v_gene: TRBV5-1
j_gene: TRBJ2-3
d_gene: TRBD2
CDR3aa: CASSLRAGGLTDTQYF
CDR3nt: TGCGCCAGCAGCTTGAGAGCGGGAGGGCTCACAGATACGCAGTATTTT

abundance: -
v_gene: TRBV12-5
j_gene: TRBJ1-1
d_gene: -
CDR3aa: CASGSGLTEAFF
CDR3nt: TGTGCTAGTGGTTCGGGACTCACTGAAGCTTTCTTT

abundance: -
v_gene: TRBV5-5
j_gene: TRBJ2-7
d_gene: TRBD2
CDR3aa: CASSPRFVAGGPGEQYF
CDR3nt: TGTGCCAGCAGCCCGCGTTTTGTGGCGGGGGGGCCCGGCGAGCAGTACTTC

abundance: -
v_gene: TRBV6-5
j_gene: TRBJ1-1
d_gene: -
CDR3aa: CASSYSTGQNTEAFF
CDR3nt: TGTGCCAGCAGTTACTCCACAGGCCAGAACACTGAAGCTTTCTTT

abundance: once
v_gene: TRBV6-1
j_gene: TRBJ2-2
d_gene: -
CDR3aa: CASSEAGGMAGELFF
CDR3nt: TGTGCCAGCAGTGAAGCAGGGGGAATGGCCGGGGAGCTGTTTTTT

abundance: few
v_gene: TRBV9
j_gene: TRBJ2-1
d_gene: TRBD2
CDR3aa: CASSAPGGIHYNEQFF
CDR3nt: TGTGCCAGCAGCGCCCCCGGGGGGATTCACTACAATGAGCAGTTCTTC

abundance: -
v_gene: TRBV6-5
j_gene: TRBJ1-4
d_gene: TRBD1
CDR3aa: CASSSFRDSNEKLFF
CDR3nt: TGTGCCAGCAGTTCCTTCCGGGACAGTAATGAAAAACTGTTTTTT

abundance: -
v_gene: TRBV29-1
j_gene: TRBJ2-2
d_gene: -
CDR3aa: CSVAGYLNTGELFF
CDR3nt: TGCAGCGTTGCCGGGTACTTGAACACCGGGGAGCTGTTTTTT

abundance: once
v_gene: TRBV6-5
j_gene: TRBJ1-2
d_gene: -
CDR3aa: CASSYAGVNYGYTF
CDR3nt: TGTGCCAGCAGTTACGCGGGGGTTAACTATGGCTACACCTTC

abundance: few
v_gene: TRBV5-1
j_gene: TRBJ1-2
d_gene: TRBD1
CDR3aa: CASSSFGQGSWYGYTF
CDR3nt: TGCGCCAGCAGCTCCTTCGGACAGGGCTCGTGGTATGGCTACACCTTC

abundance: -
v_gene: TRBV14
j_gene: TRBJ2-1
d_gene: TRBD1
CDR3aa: CASSQGTGGKYNEQFF
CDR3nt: TGTGCCAGCAGCCAAGGGACAGGGGGGAAGTACAATGAGCAGTTCTTC

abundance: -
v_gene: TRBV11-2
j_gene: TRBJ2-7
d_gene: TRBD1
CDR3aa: CASSLNTGGITGEQYF
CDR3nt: TGTGCCAGCAGCTTAAACACAGGGGGCATTACAGGGGAGCAGTACTTC

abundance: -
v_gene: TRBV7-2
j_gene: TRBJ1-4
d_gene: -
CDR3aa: CASSITGSTEKLFF
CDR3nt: TGTGCCAGCAGTATTACAGGGAGTACTGAAAAACTGTTTTTT

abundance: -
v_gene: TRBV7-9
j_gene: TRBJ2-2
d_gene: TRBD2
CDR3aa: CASSSTSGRAELFF
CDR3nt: TGTGCCAGCAGCTCGACTAGCGGGAGGGCGGAGCTGTTTTTT

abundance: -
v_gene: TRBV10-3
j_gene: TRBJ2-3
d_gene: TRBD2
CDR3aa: CAISSGGALGDTQYF
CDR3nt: TGTGCCATCAGTTCGGGAGGGGCTCTCGGAGATACGCAGTATTTT

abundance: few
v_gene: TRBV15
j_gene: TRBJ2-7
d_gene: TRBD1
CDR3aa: CATSITPHRTGGSYEQYF
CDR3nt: TGTGCCACCAGCATTACCCCCCACCGGACAGGGGGCTCCTACGAGCAGTACTTC

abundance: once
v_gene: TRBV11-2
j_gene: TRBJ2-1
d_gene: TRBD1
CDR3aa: CASSLGQGSYNEQFF
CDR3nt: TGTGCCAGCAGCTTAGGACAGGGCTCCTACAATGAGCAGTTCTTC

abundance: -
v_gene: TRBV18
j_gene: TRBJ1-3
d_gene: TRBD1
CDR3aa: CASSTETGLSGNTIYF
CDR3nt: TGTGCCAGCTCGACGGAGACAGGGCTCTCTGGAAACACCATATATTTT

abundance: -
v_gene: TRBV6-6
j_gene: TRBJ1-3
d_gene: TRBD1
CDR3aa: CASRIKQGSSGNTIYF
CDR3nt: TGTGCCAGCAGAATAAAACAGGGGAGCTCTGGAAACACCATATATTTT

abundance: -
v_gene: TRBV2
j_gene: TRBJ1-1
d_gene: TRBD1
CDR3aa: CASSQGENTEAFF
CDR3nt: TGTGCCAGCAGTCAGGGGGAGAACACTGAAGCTTTCTTT

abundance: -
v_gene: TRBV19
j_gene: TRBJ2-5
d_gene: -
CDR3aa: CASRSLGRGSQETQYF
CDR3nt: TGTGCCAGTAGGTCGCTCGGAAGGGGCTCTCAAGAGACCCAGTACTTC

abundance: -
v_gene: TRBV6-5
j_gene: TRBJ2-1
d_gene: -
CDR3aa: CASSYKGGADEQFF
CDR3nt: TGTGCCAGCAGTTACAAGGGGGGGGCGGATGAGCAGTTCTTC

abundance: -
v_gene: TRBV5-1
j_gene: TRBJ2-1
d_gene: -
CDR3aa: CASSLVQESNEQFF
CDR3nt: TGCGCCAGCAGCTTGGTACAGGAGTCTAATGAGCAGTTCTTC

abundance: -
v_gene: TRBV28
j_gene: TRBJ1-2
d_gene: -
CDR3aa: CASSLAAVYGYTF
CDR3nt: TGTGCCAGCAGTTTAGCGGCAGTCTACGGCTACACCTTC

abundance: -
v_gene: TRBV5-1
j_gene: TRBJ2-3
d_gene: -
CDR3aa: CATRLKTGTDTQYF
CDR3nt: TGCGCCACCCGCTTAAAGACAGGCACAGATACGCAGTATTTT

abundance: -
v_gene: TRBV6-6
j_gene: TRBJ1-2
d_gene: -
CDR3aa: CASRDRQRGYGYTF
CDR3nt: TGTGCCAGCAGGGACCGACAGAGAGGCTATGGCTACACCTTC

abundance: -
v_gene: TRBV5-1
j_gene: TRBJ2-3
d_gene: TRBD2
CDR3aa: CASSLVGGGPTSTDTQYF
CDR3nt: TGCGCCAGCAGCTTGGTCGGCGGGGGGCCGACTAGCACAGATACGCAGTATTTT

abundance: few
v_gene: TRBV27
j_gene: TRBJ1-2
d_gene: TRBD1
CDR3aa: CASSSGQGTLIGYGYTF
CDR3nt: TGTGCCAGCAGTTCTGGACAGGGTACCCTAATAGGCTATGGCTACACCTTC

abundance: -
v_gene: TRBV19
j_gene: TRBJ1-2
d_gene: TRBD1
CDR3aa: CASSIDRGDRGDYGYTF
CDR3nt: TGTGCCAGTAGTATAGATCGAGGGGACAGGGGTGACTATGGCTACACCTTC

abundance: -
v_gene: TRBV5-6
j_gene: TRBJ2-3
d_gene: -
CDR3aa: CASSLLLGPEEGRTDTQYF
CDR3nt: TGTGCCAGCAGCTTGTTGCTAGGGCCCGAGGAGGGTCGGACAGATACGCAGTATTTT

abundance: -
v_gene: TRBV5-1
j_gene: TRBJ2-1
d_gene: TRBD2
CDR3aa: CASSREPLYNEQFF
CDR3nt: TGCGCCAGTTCGCGGGAGCCTCTCTACAATGAGCAGTTCTTC

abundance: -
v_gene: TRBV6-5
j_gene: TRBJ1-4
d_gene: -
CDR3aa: CATTATGGTNEKLFF
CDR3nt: TGTGCCACCACGGCCACGGGGGGAACTAATGAAAAACTGTTTTTT